Reported below is one T cell receptor beta chain. The CDR3 runs 14 residues. Germline V gene sequence: CDR1 SGHTA, CDR2 FQGNSA. V dropped 5 bases and J dropped 6 bases, with 14 bases sitting between them. Produced via immunoSEQ multiplex PCR; TCRdb's table is partial and in-frame only. The data show some 150,000 clones, with around 78% seen just once and 3.5% to 5% held by the top ten. This entry belongs to a study of blood T cell repertoires in COVID-19. The TCR originated in a woman in her fifties or sixties who had recovered from COVID-19. The specimen was PBMCs or T cells enriched from blood (not recorded which). The rearrangement uses TRBV7-2 and TRBJ2-1, with D tentatively TRBD1 (5 bases). The CDR3 protein is CASSPGQGFNEQFF. DNA for the CDR3: TGTGCCAGCAGCCCTGGGCAGGGATTCAATGAGCAGTTCTTC. Drawing the rest from reference TRBV7-2 and TRBJ2-1, the complete variable domain is GAGVSQSPSNKVTEKGKDVELRCDPISGHTALYWYRQSLGQGLEFLIYFQGNSAPDKSGLPSDRFSAERTGGSVSTLTIQRTQQEDSAVYLCASSPGQGFNEQFFGPGTRLTVL.